A selection of T cell receptor beta chains follows, all from one sample in a study of breast tumors, draining lymph nodes, adjacent tissues. MiXCR was run by TCRdb on the multiplex PCR reads, yielding one entry per CDR3 protein. The sample carries fewer than 150,000 distinct CDR3 sequences, about 20% recorded once. Sequencing was done on a sample of axillary lymph node tissue. These receptor sequences come from a female donor with breast cancer. Some clones in this sample may be carry-over from other donors' samples. Each CDR3 is given with its conserved first and last residue. Fields, in order: clone size, J gene, V gene, D gene, CDR3 DNA, CDR3 protein. D genes are given only for firm matches. The listing skips clone size in some rows; elsewhere it reads once, few, many or a size class.

>many|TRBJ2-3|TRBV12-3/TRBV12-4|NA
TGTGCCAGCAGTCGCAGGACGTTAGATACGCAGTATTTT
CASSRRTLDTQYF
>many|TRBJ2-7|TRBV30|NA
TGTGCCTGGGGACGCGCCGAGCAGTACTTC
CAWGRAEQYF
>many|TRBJ2-7|TRBV6-2/TRBV6-3|TRBD2
TGTGCCAGCAGTTACGGATTCGGACTAGCGGGAGTCGAGCAGTACTTC
CASSYGFGLAGVEQYF
>few|TRBJ2-6|TRBV28|NA
TGTGCCAGCAGTTCACAGGACTCTGGGGCCAACGTCCTGACTTTC
CASSSQDSGANVLTF
>many|TRBJ1-2|TRBV20-1|NA
TGCAGTGCCCGACAGGACTATGGCTACACCTTC
CSARQDYGYTF
>NA|TRBJ2-7|TRBV30|NA
TGTGCCTGGAGGGCAGTCTACGAGGGAAGCAACGGGCAGTACTTC
CAWRAVYEGSNGQYF
>NA|TRBJ2-5|TRBV3-1|NA
TGTGCCAGCAGCCAAGCGGCCATCCAAGAGACCCAGTACTTC
CASSQAAIQETQYF
>many|TRBJ2-1|TRBV20-1|TRBD1
TGCAGTGCTCGCCCCCGGGACAGGGTTTGGGCTGAGCAGTTCTTC
CSARPRDRVWAEQFF
>many|TRBJ2-3|TRBV9|NA
TGTGCCAGCAGCCCCCAAGCGAGCACAGATACGCAGTATTTT
CASSPQASTDTQYF
>NA|TRBJ2-1|TRBV6-5|NA
TGTGCCAGCAGTCAGGGACTGCCGAGCTCCTACAATGAGCAGTTCTTC
CASSQGLPSSYNEQFF
>many|TRBJ1-5|TRBV10-2|NA
TGCGCCAGCAAAAGGGGGGCAAATCAGCCCCAGCATTTT
CASKRGANQPQHF
>many|TRBJ2-7|TRBV7-2|NA
TGTGCCAGCAGCCCCCGGAGTGAGCAGTACTTC
CASSPRSEQYF
>NA|TRBJ2-2|TRBV28|TRBD1
TGTGCCAGCAGTTTATTGCGGACAGGGCTCCTCACCGGGGAGCTGTTTTTT
CASSLLRTGLLTGELFF
>many|TRBJ1-4|TRBV7-8|NA
TGTGCCAGCAGCCTCTTAAGGGGCTTGGGTACAACTAATGAAAAACTGTTTTTT
CASSLLRGLGTTNEKLFF
>many|TRBJ2-7|TRBV28|NA
TGTGCCAGCAGTTTTCACTACGAGCAGTACTTC
CASSFHYEQYF
>few|TRBJ2-7|TRBV28|NA
TGTGCCAGCAGTTTATCTGTTACCTACGAGCAGTACTTC
CASSLSVTYEQYF
>many|TRBJ2-3|TRBV6-1|NA
TGTGCCAGCAGGGACCAATTCACAGATACGCAGTATTTT
CASRDQFTDTQYF
>many|TRBJ2-1|TRBV7-3|TRBD2
TGTGCCAGCAGCTTCCTAGCGGGAGATAACTACAATGAGCAGTTCTTC
CASSFLAGDNYNEQFF
>once|TRBJ2-1|TRBV12-3/TRBV12-4|TRBD2
TGTGCCAGCGCCGTGTGGGGGACTAGCGGCCTCAATGAGCAGTTCTTC
CASAVWGTSGLNEQFF
>many|TRBJ2-1|TRBV12-5|NA
TGTGCTAGTGGGTGGGCAGCCAGCAGCAATGAGCAGTTCTTC
CASGWAASSNEQFF
>many|TRBJ2-1|TRBV12-3/TRBV12-4|NA
TGTGCCAGCACCTGGCGCTCGCACGACAATGAGCAGTTCTTC
CASTWRSHDNEQFF
>many|TRBJ2-3|TRBV20-1|TRBD2
TGCAGTGCGCCCGGACTAGCGGGAGTGTTGTATTTT
CSAPGLAGVLYF
>many|TRBJ2-2|TRBV15|TRBD1
TGTGCCACCAGCAGAGATTTGGGGACAGGGGCCGCCGGGGAGCTGTTTTTT
CATSRDLGTGAAGELFF
>few|TRBJ2-1|TRBV28|NA
TGTGCCAGCAGTTTAAGCAAAACGAGGGCCGGCGGGGATGAGCAGTTCTTC
CASSLSKTRAGGDEQFF
>many|TRBJ2-5|TRBV7-9|NA
TGTGCCAGCATGCGGGACAACGGAAGAGAGACCCAGTACTTC
CASMRDNGRETQYF
>many|TRBJ2-1|TRBV20-1|NA
TGCAGTCCCGCCGGGGGCCTCTCCTACAATGAGCAGTTCTTC
CSPAGGLSYNEQFF
>few|TRBJ1-5|TRBV30|NA
TGTGCCTGGAGTGGGGGGTTCGAAGTCAATCAGCCCCAGCATTTT
CAWSGGFEVNQPQHF
>many|TRBJ2-1|TRBV6-1|TRBD1
TGTGCCAGCAATACAGGGGGCGCGAGGAATGAGCAGTTCTTC
CASNTGGARNEQFF
>many|TRBJ2-5|TRBV12-3/TRBV12-4|NA
TGTGCCAGCAGTTTCCAAAGTGAAGAGACCCAGTACTTC
CASSFQSEETQYF
>many|TRBJ1-6|TRBV19|NA
TGTGCCAGTCATCCAGGGGACCGCTATAATTCACCCCTCCACTTT
CASHPGDRYNSPLHF
>many|TRBJ2-7|TRBV4-2|TRBD2
TGTGCCAGCAGCCAAGGAAAGCGGGAGGGCCTAACCTACGAGCAGTACTTC
CASSQGKREGLTYEQYF
>many|TRBJ2-3|TRBV2|NA
TGTGCCAGTAAAACTAGCACAGATACGCAGTATTTT
CASKTSTDTQYF
>many|TRBJ2-1|TRBV5-1|NA
TGCGCCAGCAGCTTAACGAGCACGGAGGGTATCAATGAGCAGTTCTTC
CASSLTSTEGINEQFF
>NA|TRBJ2-3|TRBV28|NA
TGTGCCAGCACTTGGGGGGTTACAGATACGCAGTATTTT
CASTWGVTDTQYF
>many|TRBJ2-2|TRBV9|TRBD2
TGTGCCAGCAGCGTAGAAGTCGGGGGGAGGGCCGTTATCGGGGAGCTGTTTTTT
CASSVEVGGRAVIGELFF
>few|TRBJ1-3|TRBV7-6|NA
TGTGCCAGCAGCTCAATAGAGGGTGGCACCATATATTTT
CASSSIEGGTIYF
>many|TRBJ2-7|TRBV20-1|TRBD2
TGCAGTGCCTATAACCCATTGGGGGGGAGCTCCTACGAGCAGTACTTC
CSAYNPLGGSSYEQYF
>many|TRBJ2-2|TRBV9|NA
TGTGCCAGCAGCCCCCAGGGGAACACCGGGGAGCTGTTTTTT
CASSPQGNTGELFF
>many|TRBJ2-7|TRBV18|NA
TGTGCCAGCTCACCGTATCCAGGGCGAAACTACGAGCAGTACTTC
CASSPYPGRNYEQYF
>NA|TRBJ1-6|TRBV27|TRBD1
TGTGCCAGCAGTACCCGACAGGGTTTCACGGCACCCCTCCACTTT
CASSTRQGFTAPLHF